The 10 T cell receptor beta chains presented below share a single source sample, sequenced in a study of cytomegalovirus exposure and HLA in healthy donors. Both 60 Vbeta primers and 13 Jbeta primers went into the PCR. Assay: immunoSEQ multiplex PCR; the TCRdb copy retains only in-frame clones and omits some. The repertoire has about 160,000 clones, roughly two thirds of them found once; the top ten carry around 4.5%. The sample taken for sequencing was PBMCs. Receptors were obtained from a woman aged 18-29 years in good health and CMV-seropositive.

J is TRBJ1-2 and V is TRBV6-1, with a weak D call TRBD1 (6 bases). V dropped 6 bases and J dropped 0 bases, with 20 bases sitting between them. Germline lookup yields CDR1 MNHNS and CDR2 SASEGT. The CDR3 has 17 amino acids. The CDR3 region has the DNA TGTGCCAGCAGCGAACTACGAGGACAGAAGTCTAACTATGGCTACACCTTC. Residues: CASSELRGQKSNYGYTF.

This chain uses TRBV9 with TRBJ2-3; tentatively, D is TRBD2 (5 bases). CDR1 and CDR2 (germline): SGDLS, YYNGEE. V was clipped by 7 bases and J by 1 base, with 16 bases between them. This CDR3 contains 15 residues. CDR3 sequence (DNA): TGTGCCAGCCGATTGGGGAGTTCGGGCACAGATACGCAGTATTTT. Encoded protein: CASRLGSSGTDTQYF.

The chain joins TRBV28 to TRBJ2-5; no clear D. V lost 2 bases and J lost 4, with 2 bases in between. Germline-derived CDR1 and CDR2 are MDHEN and SYDVKM. The CDR3 is 11 residues long. CDR3 nucleotides: TGTGCCAGCAGTTTACTAGAGACCCAGTACTTC. Residues: CASSLLETQYF.

V usage is TRBV15 and J usage is TRBJ1-1, with 8 bases identical to TRBD1. The CDR3 loop spans 17 amino acids. V gave up 0 bases and J gave up 6 bases; unmatched junction bases: 12. The germline V gene has CDR1 LNHNV and CDR2 YYDKDF (reference sequence). CDR3 coding DNA: TGTGCCACCAGCAGAGATCTGGTGCCAGGGGGCGAAGCTGAAGCTTTCTTT. Its protein is CATSRDLVPGGEAEAFF.

The rearrangement joins TRBV29-1 to TRBJ1-2; possible D gene TRBD1, 6 bases. V lost 6 bases to trimming and J lost 5 bases, with 19 bases between them. The CDR3 length is 14 residues. The germline CDR1 and CDR2 sequences are SQVTM and ANQGSEA. CDR3 sequence reads: CSVKRDTGLYGYTF. In nucleotides, the CDR3 is TGCAGCGTGAAACGGGACACCGGTTTGTATGGCTACACCTTC. The full variable domain, completed using reference TRBV29-1 and TRBJ1-2, is SAVISQKPSRDICQRGTSLTIQCQVDSQVTMMFWYRQQPGQSLTLIATANQGSEATYESGFVIDKFPISRPNLTFSTLTVSNMSPEDSSIYLCSVKRDTGLYGYTFGSGTRLTVV.

The rearrangement joins TRBV7-9 to TRBJ1-1; D is ambiguous. Trimming removed 2 bases at V and 3 bases at J, with 4 bases between. The CDR3 totals 12 residues. Germline assignment: CDR1 SEHNR and CDR2 FQNEAQ (reference sequence). This chain's CDR3 is CASSLSYTEAFF. In DNA, the CDR3 is TGTGCCAGCAGCTTATCGTACACTGAAGCTTTCTTT.

This clone was detected a few times. This chain uses TRBV19 with TRBJ1-3; 7 bases match TRBD1. The germline CDR1 and CDR2 sequences are LNHDA and SQIVND (reference sequence). J gave up 0 bases and V 6 bases, and 14 bases lay outside the gene matches. The CDR3 length is 18 residues. CDR3 DNA: TGTGCCAGTAGGCCGGGACAGCGGACCCCCTACTCTGGAAACACCATATATTTT. Translated, it gives CASRPGQRTPYSGNTIYF.

The rearrangement uses TRBV25-1 and TRBJ1-1; D call uncertain. The V gene lost 5 bases and the J gene lost 7 bases, with 20 bases spanning the gap. CDR1 and CDR2 (germline): MGHDK, SYGVNS. This CDR3 is 15 amino acids long. The CDR3 sequence: CASSNFGTRSGEAFF. For the CDR3, the DNA is TGTGCCAGCAGTAACTTCGGAACTCGGTCGGGTGAAGCTTTCTTT.

V and J are TRBV7-2 and TRBJ2-1; 10 bases match TRBD1. The germline gives CDR1 SGHTA, CDR2 FQGNSA. CDR3 length: 19 amino acids. The J segment lost 6 bases and the V segment lost 5 bases, leaving 19 bases of the junction unmatched. The CDR3 DNA reads as TGTGCCAGCAGCCTCCCTCGGGCAGGGACAGGGGAGCTCGGCAATGAGCAGTTCTTC. Its protein product is CASSLPRAGTGELGNEQFF.

The rearrangement links TRBV5-1 to TRBJ1-1; D may be TRBD1 (6 bases). Deletions cut 4 bases from V and 10 bases from J, with 32 bases between. CDR1 is SGHRS, CDR2 YFSETQ, per germline. This CDR3 is built from 18 residues. CDR3 coding DNA: TGCGCCAGCAGCGAGTATTCCGGGACATCTTTTAGAGTCGGGTCAGCTTTCTTT. Its translation is CASSEYSGTSFRVGSAFF.